Detailed here is one TCR beta chain. The CDR3 sequence is 14 residues long. Trimming stripped 1 base from V and 4 bases from J, with 10 bases between. The germline V gene encodes CDR1 SEHNR and CDR2 FQNEAQ (reference sequence). The data originate from a study of tumor T cells in aggressive B-cell lymphoma. The repertoire was sequenced with immunoSEQ multiplex PCR; TCRdb's copy has only in-frame clones and lacks some. The table includes thousands of clones, roughly 92% detected once. The sample comprised tumor tissue. The rearrangement links TRBV7-9 to TRBJ1-2; D is perhaps TRBD1 (6 bases). The sequence derives from an adult with diffuse large B cell lymphoma. For the CDR3, the DNA is TGTGCCAGCAGCTTAGTCTCGGACAGCTATGGCTACACCTTC. It specifies CASSLVSDSYGYTF. Together with reference TRBV7-9 and TRBJ1-2, the CDR3 gives the full variable domain: DTGVSQNPRHKITKRGQNVTFRCDPISEHNRLYWYRQTLGQGPEFLTYFQNEAQLEKSRLLSDRFSAERPKGSFSTLEIQRTEQGDSAMYLCASSLVSDSYGYTFGSGTRLTVV.